The 32 T cell receptor beta chains in this list originate from one sample, sequenced in a study of T cells in Graves' hyperthyroidism and ophthalmopathy. Amplification yielded TCR beta CDR3 regions, with RNA transcripts as the source. A first-round RT-PCR of the TCR CDR3 used the HTBI primer set. TCRdb reanalysed the multiplex PCR reads using MiXCR and keeps one entry per CDR3 protein. The sample shows over 450,000 distinct CDR3 sequences, around an eighth of them seen only once. What was sequenced was blood. The receptors were sampled from a woman in her late teens or twenties with Graves' hyperthyroidism.

This clonotype appeared many times. This chain uses TRBV29-1 with TRBJ2-3; 8 nucleotides match TRBD2. The J segment lost 2 bases and the V segment lost 4 bases, leaving 5 bases of the junction unmatched. Germline CDR1 reads SQVTM; CDR2 reads ANQGSEA. This CDR3 has 14 amino acids. CDR3 sequence reads: CSVGLAPFTDTQYF. The CDR3 bases are TGCAGCGTTGGACTAGCGCCGTTCACAGATACGCAGTATTTT.

This clonotype was found once. CDR3 sequence: CAWRGQGQFF. The CDR3 DNA reads TGTGCCTGGCGGGGACAGGGACAGTTCTTC. This chain connects TRBV30 to TRBJ2-1, with 9 bases matching TRBD1. The V and J ends lost 5 bases and 13 bases, in that order; junction bases with no gene match: 3. The CDR3 length is 10 residues. Per the germline V gene, CDR1 is GTSNPN and CDR2 is SVGIG (reference sequence).

The genes are TRBV6-2 or TRBV6-3 and TRBJ1-6, with TRBD1 as a possible D gene (5 bases). V was trimmed by 3 bases and J by 0 bases, leaving 9 bases between them. The CDR3 sequence is 16 residues long. CDR1 MNHEY and CDR2 SVGEGT come from the germline V gene. For the CDR3, the DNA is TGTGCCAGCAGTTATATTGACAGCTCCTATAATTCACCCCTCCACTTT. It specifies CASSYIDSSYNSPLHF.

There are many counts of this clonotype. V and J are TRBV11-3 and TRBJ2-5; D gene uncertain. This CDR3 spans 15 amino acids. Per germline, CDR1 SGHNT and CDR2 YENEEA. Trimming pared 6 bases from V and 2 bases from J, leaving 16 bases between. The CDR3 sequence is CASSSPFGTQETQYF. CDR3 nucleotides: TGTGCCAGCAGTTCCCCCTTTGGTACACAAGAGACCCAGTACTTC.

This clonotype was seen many times. The V call is TRBV5-6, the J call TRBJ2-7; possibly TRBD2 for D (5 bases). Germline V gives CDR1 SGHDT, CDR2 YYEEEE. Deletions cut 2 bases from V and 4 bases from J, with 16 bases between. This CDR3 is 15 amino acids long. CDR3 loop: CASSFGDVRVYEQYV. CDR3 DNA sequence: TGTGCCAGCAGCTTCGGTGATGTGAGGGTTTACGAGCAGTACGTC.

On this clonotype: Since a much larger clone is just one base distant, this may be a read error. J is TRBJ2-7 and V is TRBV7-3; no clear D gene. The CDR3 covers 17 residues. The germline CDR1 and CDR2 sequences are SGHTA and FQGTGA. The CDR3 reads CAGSFISRSLVVHEQYF. DNA of the CDR3: TGTGCCGGCAGCTTCATTTCGAGGTCGCTGGTAGTGCACGAGCAGTACTTC.

This clonotype has at least ten counts. The V gene is TRBV5-5, the J gene TRBJ2-7; D ambiguous. There are 18 residues in the CDR3. Germline-derived CDR1 and CDR2 are SGHKS and YYEKEE (reference sequence). The V end lost 5 bases, the J end lost 3 bases, and 27 bases lay between the germline ends. The CDR3 is CASRNRGSPGEGSYEQYF. The DNA of the CDR3 is TGTGCCAGCAGAAACCGAGGCAGTCCCGGCGAAGGTAGCTACGAGCAGTACTTC.

This clonotype was recorded many times. The chain carries TRBV6-1 and TRBJ1-1; the match to TRBD1 covers 9 bases. V trimming: 6 bases; J trimming: 5 bases; junction bases outside the gene matches: 10. Germline assignment: CDR1 MNHNS and CDR2 SASEGT. This CDR3 is built from 15 residues. In DNA form, the CDR3 reads TGTGCCAGCAGAGATCCAACAGGGGGCTCGACTGAAGCTTTCTTT. Its translation: CASRDPTGGSTEAFF.

The rearrangement uses TRBV6-2 or TRBV6-3 and TRBJ2-1, with D possibly TRBD1 on 5 matching bases. Trimming stripped 5 bases from V and 8 bases from J, with 7 bases between. The CDR3 spans 11 residues. Germline V gene data show CDR1 as MNHEY and CDR2 as SVGEGT. The CDR3 loop is CASSRQYEQFF. CDR3 in DNA: TGTGCCAGCAGTCGACAGTATGAGCAGTTCTTC.

This clonotype was recorded at least ten times. This rearrangement joins TRBV3-1 to TRBJ2-5, with D tentatively TRBD2 (5 bases). With 0 bases removed from V and 5 bases from J, the gap between germline ends came to 10 bases. The CDR3 runs 14 residues. The V gene's germline CDR1 is LGHDT and CDR2 YNNKEL (reference sequence). The CDR3 DNA reads TGTGCCAGCAGCCAAGAGCTAGCTTGGGAGACCCAGTACTTC. This codes for CASSQELAWETQYF.

In its sample, this clonotype was seen many times. The CDR3 DNA reads as TGTGCCACCAGGGATTACAGGGGGCTGGGAGAGCAGTACTTC. It is translated as CATRDYRGLGEQYF. The chain joins TRBV2 to TRBJ2-7; TRBD1 agrees at 9 bases. This CDR3 is built from 14 residues. J lost 7 bases, V lost 10 bases, and 14 bases had no gene match. Germline assignment: CDR1 SNHLY and CDR2 FYNNEI.

This clonotype came up a few times. This chain joins TRBV4-1 and TRBJ2-5; a possible D gene is TRBD2 (7 bases). Germline V CDR1 and CDR2: MGHRA, YSYEKL. V was shortened by 6 bases and J by 2 bases, with 22 bases between the two germline ends. The CDR3 sequence is 17 residues long. The CDR3 sequence is CASSPGWGGLSQETQYF. CDR3 in DNA: TGCGCCAGCAGTCCAGGGTGGGGGGGGCTAAGTCAAGAGACCCAGTACTTC.

The J gene is TRBJ2-2, the V gene TRBV4-2; D may match TRBD1 or TRBD2 (5 bases each). Germline V CDR1 and CDR2: LGHNA, YNFKEQ. V lost 8 bases to trimming and J lost 7 bases, with 17 bases between them. This CDR3 spans 14 amino acids. The CDR3 DNA sequence: TGTGCCAGCCACTCCGGGACCAAGGGCGGGGAGCTGTTTTTT. Its translation is CASHSGTKGGELFF.

The chain links TRBV7-9 to TRBJ1-2; a weak D match, TRBD1 (6 bases). V lost 3 bases, J lost 4 bases, and 12 bases lay in between. In germline, CDR1 is SEHNR, CDR2 FQNEAQ (reference sequence). This CDR3 is 14 amino acids long. The CDR3, as DNA: TGTGCCAGCAGCTTCGGGGGGCAATCCTATGGCTACACCTTC. This encodes CASSFGGQSYGYTF. Supplemented by reference TRBV7-9 and TRBJ1-2, the full variable domain reads DTGVSQNPRHKITKRGQNVTFRCDPISEHNRLYWYRQTLGQGPEFLTYFQNEAQLEKSRLLSDRFSAERPKGSFSTLEIQRTEQGDSAMYLCASSFGGQSYGYTFGSGTRLTVV.

The table lists this clonotype with many counts. This sequence joins TRBV6-2 or TRBV6-3 and TRBJ2-1, with D maybe TRBD2 (5 bases). Trimming cost V 7 bases and J 8 bases, with 21 bases left between them. The CDR3 loop spans 15 amino acids. Germline V lookup: CDR1 MNHEY, CDR2 SVGEGT. CDR3 in DNA: TGTGCCAGCATGGGTCGGGGTCTTACTGGGGATGAGCAGTTCTTC. This encodes CASMGRGLTGDEQFF.

This clonotype was counted ten times or more. The gene calls are TRBV11-3 and TRBJ2-3; no clear D. Germline V gives CDR1 SGHNT, CDR2 YENEEA. V dropped 1 base and J dropped 5 bases, with 7 bases sitting between them. CDR3 length: 13 residues. As DNA, the CDR3 is TGTGCCAGCAGCTTAGCGGCCCAAGATACGCAGTATTTT. Protein: CASSLAAQDTQYF.

This clonotype was seen more than once but under ten times. The chain joins TRBV9 to TRBJ2-2; D not certain. Trimming removed 0 bases at V and 4 bases at J, with 10 bases between. Germline V gene data show CDR1 as SGDLS and CDR2 as YYNGEE. This CDR3 is 15 amino acids long. This CDR3 reads CASSVGVHFTGELFF. Here the CDR3 DNA reads TGTGCCAGCAGCGTAGGGGTACATTTCACCGGGGAGCTGTTTTTT.

This clonotype was seen ten or more times. The chain employs TRBV20-1 and TRBJ1-1, with 7 bases lining up with TRBD1. With 6 bases clipped from V and 7 bases from J, the junction kept 8 bases outside the gene matches. The CDR3 extends over 12 amino acids. Per germline, CDR1 DFQATT and CDR2 SNEGSKA (reference sequence). CDR3 nucleotide sequence: TGCAGTGCCAACCAGGGGGACAATGAAGCTTTCTTT. It yields the protein CSANQGDNEAFF.

This clonotype has only a few counts. The rearrangement links TRBV4-1 to TRBJ2-1, with no clear D. V was cut by 0 bases and J by 0 bases, with 12 bases left in between. The CDR3 is made up of 17 amino acids. Germline V gene sequence: CDR1 MGHRA, CDR2 YSYEKL. The CDR3 region is CASSQDIIETSYNEQFF. As DNA, the CDR3 is TGCGCCAGCAGCCAAGATATCATCGAAACCTCCTACAATGAGCAGTTCTTC.

As for this clonotype: This may be a read error, as it is one base from a much larger clone. This chain joins TRBV7-3 and TRBJ2-1; 13 bases line up with TRBD2. This CDR3 is 18 amino acids long. CDR1 is SGHTA, CDR2 FQGTGA, per germline. The CDR3 loop is CASGLTPGLAGSLGEQFF. In DNA, the CDR3 is TGTGCCAGCGGCTTAACACCGGGACTAGCGGGATCCCTCGGTGAGCAGTTCTTC.

This clonotype has a count of ten or more. The V gene is TRBV9, the J gene TRBJ2-4; no clear D gene. CDR1 is SGDLS and CDR2 is YYNGEE in the germline V gene. The V end was cut by 3 bases, the J end by 3 bases, with 10 bases between. This CDR3 has 14 residues. The CDR3 region has the DNA TGTGCCAGCAGCGAGGAGCTGAACAAAAACATTCAGTACTTC. Protein product: CASSEELNKNIQYF. Full variable domain (outside the CDR3, taken from reference TRBV9 and TRBJ2-4): DSGVTQTPKHLITATGQRVTLRCSPRSGDLSVYWYQQSLDQGLQFLIQYYNGEERAKGNILERFSAQQFPDLHSELNLSSLELGDSALYFCASSEELNKNIQYFGAGTRLSVL.

Many counts were recorded for this clonotype. The chain couples TRBV30 to TRBJ2-3; 7 bases match TRBD2. Trimming removed 3 bases from V and 2 bases from J; junction bases left unmatched: 8. CDR1 GTSNPN and CDR2 SVGIG come from the germline V gene (reference sequence). The CDR3 contains 15 residues. CDR3 sequence (DNA): TGTGCCTGGAGCTATGGACTAGGAGTCACAGATACGCAGTATTTT. Its translation: CAWSYGLGVTDTQYF.

The chain uses TRBV12-5 and TRBJ2-5; 12 bases agree with TRBD2. In germline, CDR1 is LGHNT, CDR2 FRNRAP. CDR3 size: 15 residues. After removal of 3 bases from V and 5 bases from J, the junction contained 4 bases not matched to a gene. The CDR3 protein is CASGLRLAGGETQYF. CDR3 DNA: TGTGCTAGTGGTTTACGTCTAGCGGGAGGGGAGACCCAGTACTTC.

This clonotype was detected a few times. V is TRBV20-1 and J is TRBJ2-1; D uncertain. Germline V gene data show CDR1 as DFQATT and CDR2 as SNEGSKA (reference sequence). V lost 3 bases and J 10 bases, leaving 16 bases between the germline ends. This CDR3 has 13 amino acids. The chain's CDR3 is CSASRDRTVEQFF. The DNA for the CDR3 is TGCAGTGCTAGTAGAGATCGGACCGTCGAGCAGTTCTTC.

This clonotype was counted many times. This chain joins TRBV3-1 and TRBJ2-5, with D tentatively TRBD1 or TRBD2 (5 bases each). The germline V gene has CDR1 LGHDT and CDR2 YNNKEL (reference sequence). The CDR3 has 17 amino acids. Trimming took 7 bases from V and 0 from J, leaving 21 bases between them. The CDR3 DNA is TGTGCCAGCATGCCCTTTGGGACGGGGTCGTACCAAGAGACCCAGTACTTC. Translating gives CASMPFGTGSYQETQYF.

This clonotype was counted ten times or more. The junction does not match germline at one end; this may be a read error. J is TRBJ2-2 and V is TRBV12-3 or TRBV12-4; 10 bases line up with TRBD2. The CDR3 extends over 16 amino acids. The CDR3: CASTPPGLANTGELFF. The CDR3 nucleotides are TGTGCCAGCACCCCTCCGGGACTAGCGAATACCGGGGAGCTGTTTTTT.

The chain combines TRBV10-3 with TRBJ1-2, with 9 bases identical to TRBD1. In germline, CDR1 is ENHRY, CDR2 SYGVKD. V shed 4 bases, J shed 1 base, and the junction held 13 bases outside the gene matches. The CDR3 has 18 amino acids. CDR3 loop: CAISAVGQGQGFNYGYTF. The CDR3 coding sequence is TGTGCCATCAGTGCAGTGGGACAGGGCCAAGGGTTTAACTATGGCTACACCTTC.

This clonotype has at least ten counts. The genes are TRBV10-3 and TRBJ1-6; D unresolved. Trimming removed 5 bases at V and 0 bases at J, with 20 bases between. The CDR3 contains 19 residues. The germline CDR1 and CDR2 sequences are ENHRY and SYGVKD. The CDR3 sequence: CAISPSATQSSSYNSPLHF. Written as DNA, the CDR3 is TGTGCCATCAGTCCTTCAGCTACCCAGTCCAGCTCCTATAATTCACCCCTCCACTTT.

In the case of this clonotype: A single base separates this from a much larger clone, so it may be a read error. The genes are TRBV7-3 and TRBJ2-1; tentatively, D is TRBD2 (6 bases). The ends were cut back, 1 base at V and 10 bases at J, with 17 bases in the middle. The CDR3 loop spans 15 amino acids. The germline CDR1 and CDR2 sequences are SGHTA and FQGTGA. The CDR3 DNA sequence: TGTGCCAGCAGCTTAAGTAACGGGAGTAATGGGGAGCAGTTCTTC. Translated, it gives CASSLSNGSNGEQFF.

This clonotype was observed many times. V is TRBV5-5 and J is TRBJ1-2; TRBD1 agrees at 8 bases. CDR3 length equals 14 residues. V shed 4 bases, J shed 4 bases, and the junction held 6 bases outside the gene matches. Per the germline V gene, CDR1 is SGHKS and CDR2 is YYEKEE (reference sequence). The CDR3 spells CASSPSGGGYGYTF. The CDR3 DNA reads as TGTGCCAGCAGCCCGTCAGGGGGCGGCTATGGCTACACCTTC.

Written as DNA, the CDR3 is TGTGCCAGCAGCTTAGGGCGGGACAAACTACCCCAGCATTTT. It translates to CASSLGRDKLPQHF. V and J are TRBV7-9 and TRBJ1-5, with a tentative D call TRBD1 (6 bases). This CDR3 is built from 14 residues. V was shortened by 1 base and J by 10 bases, with 14 bases between the two germline ends. Germline CDR1 is SEHNR and CDR2 is FQNEAQ (reference sequence).

This clonotype was detected ten times or more. The J gene is TRBJ2-5, the V gene TRBV6-1; the D gene could be TRBD1 or TRBD2 (6 bases each). V shed 8 bases and J shed 5 bases, with 18 bases lying between them. CDR1 MNHNS and CDR2 SASEGT come from the germline V gene. CDR3 length: 14 residues. The CDR3 reads CASGQRGAMETQYF. The DNA of the CDR3 is TGTGCCAGCGGGCAGAGGGGGGCGATGGAGACCCAGTACTTC.